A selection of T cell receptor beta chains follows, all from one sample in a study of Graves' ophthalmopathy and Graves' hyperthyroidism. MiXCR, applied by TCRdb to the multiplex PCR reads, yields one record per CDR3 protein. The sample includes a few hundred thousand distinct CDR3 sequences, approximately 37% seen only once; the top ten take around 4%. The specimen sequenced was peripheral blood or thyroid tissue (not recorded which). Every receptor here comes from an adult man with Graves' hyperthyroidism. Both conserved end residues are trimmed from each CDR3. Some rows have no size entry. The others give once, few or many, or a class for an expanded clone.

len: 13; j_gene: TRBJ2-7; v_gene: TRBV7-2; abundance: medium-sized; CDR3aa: ASTGQAGLVDEQY
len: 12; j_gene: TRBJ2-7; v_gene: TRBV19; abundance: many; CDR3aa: ASSLTSVRREQY
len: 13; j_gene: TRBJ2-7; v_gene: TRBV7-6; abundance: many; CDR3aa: ASSRTDSQAYEQY
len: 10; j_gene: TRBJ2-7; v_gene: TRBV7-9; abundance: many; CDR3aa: ASSREGYEQY
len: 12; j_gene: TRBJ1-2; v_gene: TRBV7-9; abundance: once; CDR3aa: ASSLVFGAYGYT
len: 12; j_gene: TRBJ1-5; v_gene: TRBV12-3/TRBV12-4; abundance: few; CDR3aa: ASSLGDRDQPQH
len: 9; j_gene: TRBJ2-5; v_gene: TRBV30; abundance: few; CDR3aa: AGRGLETQY
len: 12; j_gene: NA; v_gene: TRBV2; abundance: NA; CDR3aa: ASRGTSGIGEQF
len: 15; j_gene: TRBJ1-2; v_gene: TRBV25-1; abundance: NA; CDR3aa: ASSETSGTGYGYGYT
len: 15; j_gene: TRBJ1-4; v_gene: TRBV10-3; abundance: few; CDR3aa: ASSRPGTGVYREKLF
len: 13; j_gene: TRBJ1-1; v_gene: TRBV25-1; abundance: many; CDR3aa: ASSDRRTGRTEAF
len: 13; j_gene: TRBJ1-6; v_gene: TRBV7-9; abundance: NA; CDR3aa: ASSFRDRVGSPLH
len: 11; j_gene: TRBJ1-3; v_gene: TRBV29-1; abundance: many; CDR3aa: SGKTGTGNTIY
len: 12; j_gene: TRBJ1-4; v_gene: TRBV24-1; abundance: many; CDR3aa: ATSNAGRGEKLF
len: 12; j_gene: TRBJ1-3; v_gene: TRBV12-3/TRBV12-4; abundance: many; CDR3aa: ASTNRGGGNTIY
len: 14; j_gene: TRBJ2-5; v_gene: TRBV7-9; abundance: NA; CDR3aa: ASSLRTSFLRETQY
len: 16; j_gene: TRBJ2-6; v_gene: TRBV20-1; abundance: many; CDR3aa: SASLGTGGFAGANVLT
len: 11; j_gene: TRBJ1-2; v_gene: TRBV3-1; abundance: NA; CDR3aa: ASSGGGADGYT
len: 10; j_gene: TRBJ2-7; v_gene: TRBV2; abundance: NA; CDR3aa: ASSQGHYEQY
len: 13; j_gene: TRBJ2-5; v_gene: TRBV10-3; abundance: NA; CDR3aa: AIGRGLAGVSAQY
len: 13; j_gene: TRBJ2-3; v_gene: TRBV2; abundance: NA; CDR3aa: ASSGFRRVGDTQY
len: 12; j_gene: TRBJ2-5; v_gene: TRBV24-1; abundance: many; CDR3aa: ATSDSWGHETQY
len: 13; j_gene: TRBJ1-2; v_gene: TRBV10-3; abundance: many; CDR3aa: AISEGGSSFYGYT
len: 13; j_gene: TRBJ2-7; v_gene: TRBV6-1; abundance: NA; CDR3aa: ASSDSGQKTYEQY
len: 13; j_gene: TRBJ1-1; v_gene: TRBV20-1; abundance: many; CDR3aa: SARERTGVFTGAF
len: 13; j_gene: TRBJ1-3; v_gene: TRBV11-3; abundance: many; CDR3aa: ASSFGQISGNTIY
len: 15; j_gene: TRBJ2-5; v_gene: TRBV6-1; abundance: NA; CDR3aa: ASSEVSGTGSQETQY
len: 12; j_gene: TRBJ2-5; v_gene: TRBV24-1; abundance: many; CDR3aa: ATSDSRGIETQY
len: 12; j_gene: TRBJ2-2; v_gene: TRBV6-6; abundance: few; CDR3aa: ASSRTEYTGELF
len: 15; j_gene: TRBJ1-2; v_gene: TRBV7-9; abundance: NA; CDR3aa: ASSLDGSQVWGYGYT
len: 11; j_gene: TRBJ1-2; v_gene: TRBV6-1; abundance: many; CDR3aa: ASSIQGDYGYT
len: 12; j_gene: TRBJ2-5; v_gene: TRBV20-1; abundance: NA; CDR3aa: SASGVGGRETQY
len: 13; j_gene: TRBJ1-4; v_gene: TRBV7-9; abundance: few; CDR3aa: ASSPDRGNNEKLF
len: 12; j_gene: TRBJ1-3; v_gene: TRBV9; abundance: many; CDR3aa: ASTESSTGNTIY
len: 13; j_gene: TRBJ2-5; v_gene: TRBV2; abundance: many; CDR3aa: ASSFPTGGGETQY
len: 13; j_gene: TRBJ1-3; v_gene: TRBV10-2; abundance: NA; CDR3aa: ASSVVPTSGSTIY
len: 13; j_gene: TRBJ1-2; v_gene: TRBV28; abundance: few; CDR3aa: ASRPPSGGSYGYT
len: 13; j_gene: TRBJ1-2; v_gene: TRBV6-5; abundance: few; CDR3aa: ASSYSGLGIYGYT
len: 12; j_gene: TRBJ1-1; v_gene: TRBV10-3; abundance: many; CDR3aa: AISDVTGNTEAF
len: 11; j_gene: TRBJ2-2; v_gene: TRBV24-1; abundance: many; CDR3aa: ATGRGHTGELF
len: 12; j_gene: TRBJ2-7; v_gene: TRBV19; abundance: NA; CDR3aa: ASRGSRDRGEQY
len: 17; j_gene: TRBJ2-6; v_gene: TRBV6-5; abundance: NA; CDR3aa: ASSYFPGLAVPGANVLT
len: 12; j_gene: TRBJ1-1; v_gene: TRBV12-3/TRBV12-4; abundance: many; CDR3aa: ASSLDTRNTEAF
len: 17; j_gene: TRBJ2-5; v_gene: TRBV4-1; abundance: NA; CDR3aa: ASSQELPGLAGGRETQY
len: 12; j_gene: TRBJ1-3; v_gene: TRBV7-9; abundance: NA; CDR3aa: ASSPGGFGNTIY
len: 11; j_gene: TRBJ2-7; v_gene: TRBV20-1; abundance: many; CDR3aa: SASDSSSYEQY
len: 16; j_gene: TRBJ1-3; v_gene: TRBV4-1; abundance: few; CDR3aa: ASSQSSLGGETGNTIY
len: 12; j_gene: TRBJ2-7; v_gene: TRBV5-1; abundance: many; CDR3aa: ASSLALGNYEQY
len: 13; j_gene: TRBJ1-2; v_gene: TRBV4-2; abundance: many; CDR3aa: ASTQRDSPNYGYT
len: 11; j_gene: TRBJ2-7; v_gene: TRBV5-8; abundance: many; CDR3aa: ASSRDNPYEQY